This T cell receptor (beta chain) was identified during a study of blood T cell repertoires in COVID-19. Study as a whole: The origin of the acute and convalescent COVID-19 samples was the United States, Italy and Spain. PBMCs, B-cell-depleted T cells, or T cells were the source of the cDNA or gDNA that made up the material.

From germline, CDR1 is ENHRY and CDR2 SYGVKD. After removal of 3 bases from V and 7 bases from J, the junction contained 8 bases not matched to a gene. The CDR3 has 16 amino acids. In the study's own analysis: It was from reference gene primer amplification that nucleated cell counts were estimated. The protocol was immunoSEQ multiplex PCR, while the TCRdb copy is restricted to in-frame clones and leaves out a portion. The DNA gave D and trimming, while V, J and clone size come from that table. The sample shows some 60,000 clones, roughly 90% of them seen only once. Sequencing was done on a sample of peripheral blood. The sequence was obtained from a man in his 60s with acute or convalescent COVID-19. The chain has TRBV10-3 and TRBJ1-5; TRBD1 agrees at 11 bases. CDR3 bases: TGTGCCATCAGTGACCGGGGGACAGGGGGGAACCAGCCCCAGCATTTT. Translating gives CAISDRGTGGNQPQHF.